This T cell receptor beta chain came from a study of blood T cell repertoires in COVID-19. Sequencing was performed with immunoSEQ multiplex PCR; in TCRdb, only in-frame clones are kept and a portion is missing. The table records about 250,000 clones, 65% to 90% of them present only once. This CDR3 is 18 amino acids long. Between the trimmed V and J ends, which lost 3 bases and 2 bases, there was a span of 23 bases. CDR1 and CDR2 from the germline V gene are SGDLS and YYNGEE. The cohort comprised adults aged roughly 18 to 95 years residing in some 24 US areas. This clonotype was obtained from a woman between 45 and 65 years old with acute COVID-19. The sequencing sample was made of PBMCs or T cells enriched from blood (not recorded which). The rearrangement joins TRBV9 to TRBJ1-1; TRBD1 might be the D (6 bases). The DNA of the CDR3 is TGTGCCAGCAGCGCCAAACTTGGGACAAGTCTTAGTAACACTGAAGCTTTCTTT. Its translation: CASSAKLGTSLSNTEAFF.